This TCR beta chain was sequenced in a study of blood T cell repertoires in COVID-19. On the study more broadly: Acute-phase and convalescent COVID-19 samples originated in the United States, Italy and Spain.

Per the original methods: Estimation of nucleated cell counts was performed using reference gene primer amplification. Only in-frame clones appear in the TCRdb table, and some are missing; sequencing was by immunoSEQ multiplex PCR. That table furnishes V, J and clone size, whereas the DNA furnished D and trimming. The sample consists of roughly 150,000 clones, around nine tenths of them appearing once. The germline gives CDR1 LNHDA, CDR2 SQIVND (reference sequence). The CDR3 covers 15 residues. After removal of 8 bases from V and 5 bases from J, the junction contained 11 bases not matched to a gene. The receptor comes from a human donor in a cohort sampled during active COVID-19. Material for sequencing was peripheral blood. The J gene is TRBJ2-2, the V gene TRBV19; 7 nucleotides line up with TRBD2. The CDR3 sequence is CASHKREGNTGELFF. CDR3 DNA sequence: TGTGCCAGTCATAAGAGGGAGGGCAATACCGGGGAGCTGTTTTTT.